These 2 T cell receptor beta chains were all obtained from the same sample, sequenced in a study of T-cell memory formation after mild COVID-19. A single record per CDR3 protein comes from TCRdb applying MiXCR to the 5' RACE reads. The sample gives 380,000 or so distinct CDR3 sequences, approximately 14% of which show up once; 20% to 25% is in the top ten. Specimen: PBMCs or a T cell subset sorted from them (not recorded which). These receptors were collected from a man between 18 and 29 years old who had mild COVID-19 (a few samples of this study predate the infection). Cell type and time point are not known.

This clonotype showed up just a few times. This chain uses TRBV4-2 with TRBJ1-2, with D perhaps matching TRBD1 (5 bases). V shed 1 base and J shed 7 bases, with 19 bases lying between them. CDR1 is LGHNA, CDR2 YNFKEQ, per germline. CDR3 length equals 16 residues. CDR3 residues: CASSQARSVWGRGYTF. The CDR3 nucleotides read TGTGCCAGCAGCCAAGCGAGGTCGGTTTGGGGACGTGGCTACACCTTC.

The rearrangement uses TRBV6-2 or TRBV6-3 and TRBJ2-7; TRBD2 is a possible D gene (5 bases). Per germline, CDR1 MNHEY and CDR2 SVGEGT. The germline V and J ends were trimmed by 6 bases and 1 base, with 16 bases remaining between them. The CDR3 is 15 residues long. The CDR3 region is CASSPGYSHSYEQYV. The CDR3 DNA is TGTGCCAGCAGCCCGGGGTATAGTCATTCCTACGAGCAGTACGTC.